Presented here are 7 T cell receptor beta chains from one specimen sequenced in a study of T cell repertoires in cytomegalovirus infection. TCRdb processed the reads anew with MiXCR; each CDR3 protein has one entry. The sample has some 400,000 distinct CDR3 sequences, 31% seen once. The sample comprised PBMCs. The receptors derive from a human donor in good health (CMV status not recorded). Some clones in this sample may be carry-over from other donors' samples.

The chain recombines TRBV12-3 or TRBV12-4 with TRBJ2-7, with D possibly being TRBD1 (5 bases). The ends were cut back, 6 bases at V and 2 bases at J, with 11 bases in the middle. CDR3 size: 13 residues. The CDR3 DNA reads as TGTGCCAGCAGCATTCAGGGTCCCTACGAGCAGTACTTC. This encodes CASSIQGPYEQYF.

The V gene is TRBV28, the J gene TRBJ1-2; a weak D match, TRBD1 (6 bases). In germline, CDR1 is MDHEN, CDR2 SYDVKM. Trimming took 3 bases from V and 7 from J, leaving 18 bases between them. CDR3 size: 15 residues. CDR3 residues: CASSLQGPISIGYTF. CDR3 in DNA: TGTGCCAGCAGTTTGCAGGGGCCTATTTCTATTGGCTACACCTTC.

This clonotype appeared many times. The CDR3 protein is CASTGGGYEQYF. DNA of the CDR3: TGTGCCAGCACGGGGGGGGGCTACGAGCAGTACTTC. V and J are TRBV11-2 and TRBJ2-7; 8 nucleotides agree with TRBD2. Germline-derived CDR1 and CDR2 are SGHAT and FQNNGV. There are 12 residues in the CDR3. V lost 7 bases to trimming and J lost 3 bases; unmatched junction nucleotides: 2.

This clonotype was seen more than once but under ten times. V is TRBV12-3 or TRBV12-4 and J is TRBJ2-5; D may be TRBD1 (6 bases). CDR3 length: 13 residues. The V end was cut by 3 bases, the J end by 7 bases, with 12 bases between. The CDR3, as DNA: TGTGCCAGCAGTTTGGGCAAAGGGGGGACCCAGTACTTC. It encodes CASSLGKGGTQYF.

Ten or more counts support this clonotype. DNA for the CDR3: TGTGCCAGCAGCTTAGGGGACCGGAACGGGGATACGCAGTATTTT. Amino acid sequence: CASSLGDRNGDTQYF. The chain carries TRBV7-8 and TRBJ2-3; D is tentatively TRBD1 or TRBD2 (5 bases each). CDR3 length: 15 residues. In germline, CDR1 is SGHVS, CDR2 FQNEAQ. Trimming left V 1 base short and J 6 bases short, with 14 bases between.

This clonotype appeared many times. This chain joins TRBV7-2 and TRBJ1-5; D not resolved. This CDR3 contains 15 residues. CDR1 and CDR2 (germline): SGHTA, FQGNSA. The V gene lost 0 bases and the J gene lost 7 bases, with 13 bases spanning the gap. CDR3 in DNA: TGTGCCAGCAGCTTAGCCGACCAGTTGGGGCAGCCCCAGCATTTT. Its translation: CASSLADQLGQPQHF.

Here the CDR3 reads CASSEAHTSGGARDTQYF. CDR3 bases: TGCGCCAGCAGTGAGGCCCACACTAGCGGGGGGGCCAGGGATACGCAGTATTTT. This chain connects TRBV10-2 to TRBJ2-3, with 13 bases fitting TRBD2. The CDR3 extends over 18 amino acids. Germline loops: CDR1 WSHSY, CDR2 SAAADI. Unmatched junction bases numbered 11, after V lost 2 bases and J lost 6 bases.